The 25 T cell receptor beta chains below come from one sample, sequenced in a study of a mutant IDH1 vaccine in newly diagnosed glioma. The antigens of these receptors remain unknown. Clones were read by immunoSEQ multiplex PCR, and TCRdb kept only the in-frame ones, dropping some. This sample has around 53,000 clones; 70% to 85% occur once, and the top ten carry around 4%. Sample time point: week 47, end of study. Mutant IDH1 20-mer peptide, at 300 ug, made up each vaccine dose, with topical imiquimod. The sequenced sample was PBMCs, obtained from a glioma patient whose treatment included an IDH1 peptide vaccine. The receptors shown here come from a woman under 40 with glioma. Some clones in this sample may be carry-over from other donors' samples.

About this clone: The junction and the germline gene differ at one end; a read error may be behind it. The V and J genes are TRBV4-1 and TRBJ1-2; 9 bases align to TRBD1. Germline V gene lookup returns CDR1 MGHRA and CDR2 YSYEKL. There are 12 residues in the CDR3. This CDR3 is CASSQVGTGYLF. The CDR3 DNA reads as TGCGCCAGCAGCCAAGTGGGGACAGGGTACCTCTTC.

This chain links TRBV14 with TRBJ1-1, with D possibly TRBD1 on 6 matching bases. The CDR3 has 14 residues. Germline loops: CDR1 SGHDN, CDR2 FVKESK. With 5 bases removed from V and 5 bases from J, the gap between germline ends came to 15 bases. The CDR3 sequence is CASSYSSQGTEAFF. The CDR3 DNA reads TGTGCCAGCAGCTATAGTTCCCAGGGGACTGAAGCTTTCTTT.

J is TRBJ2-7 and V is TRBV28, with D perhaps TRBD2 (6 bases). The germline gives CDR1 MDHEN, CDR2 SYDVKM. Trimming removed 6 bases at V and 3 bases at J, with 15 bases between. The CDR3 has 14 residues. For the CDR3, the DNA is TGTGCCAGCAGCTCGAGGCAGGAGGGCTACGAGCAGTACTTC. Encoded protein: CASSSRQEGYEQYF.

The V gene is TRBV19, the J gene TRBJ1-5; 8 bases fit TRBD1. The germline CDR1 and CDR2 sequences are LNHDA and SQIVND (reference sequence). There are 15 residues in the CDR3. V lost 3 bases, J lost 4 bases, and 5 bases stayed unmatched. The CDR3 reads CASSIRTGGNQPQHF. CDR3 bases: TGTGCCAGTAGTATCAGAACAGGGGGAAATCAGCCCCAGCATTTT.

This chain's CDR3 is CASSSRQGRNQPQHF. The CDR3 DNA reads TGTGCCAGTAGTTCCCGACAGGGTCGCAATCAGCCCCAGCATTTT. The gene calls are TRBV19 and TRBJ1-5, with 7 bases matching TRBD1. J gave up 2 bases and V 5 bases, and 6 bases lay outside the gene matches. Germline CDR1 reads LNHDA; CDR2 reads SQIVND (reference sequence). The CDR3 length is 15 residues.

V usage is TRBV30 and J usage is TRBJ1-4, with TRBD1 matching over 8 bases. The germline V gene encodes CDR1 GTSNPN and CDR2 SVGIG (reference sequence). Trimming took 5 bases from V and 8 from J; bases not matched to a gene: 7. This CDR3 region has 13 residues. The CDR3 reads CAWAGGFGEKLFF. The DNA of the CDR3 is TGTGCCTGGGCAGGGGGCTTCGGCGAAAAACTGTTTTTT. Full variable domain (rest looked up from reference TRBV30 and TRBJ1-4): SQTIHQWPATLVQPVGSPLSLECTVEGTSNPNLYWYRQAAGRGLQLLFYSVGIGQISSEVPQNLSASRPQDRQFILSSKKLLLSDSGFYLCAWAGGFGEKLFFGSGTQLSVL.

The chain is built from TRBV27 and TRBJ1-1, with a tentative D call TRBD1 (5 bases). Trimming removed 2 bases at V and 3 bases at J, with 7 bases between. CDR3 length: 13 residues. From germline, CDR1 is MNHEY and CDR2 SMNVEV (reference sequence). The CDR3 protein is CASSLGGDTEAFF. Here the CDR3 DNA reads TGTGCCAGCAGTTTAGGAGGGGACACTGAAGCTTTCTTT.

This clone was detected a few times. For the CDR3, the DNA is TGTGCCAGCAGCTTAGAGGGGGGATCCACTGAAGCTTTCTTT. This encodes CASSLEGGSTEAFF. The rearrangement links TRBV7-9 to TRBJ1-1, with D perhaps TRBD1 (6 bases). The CDR3 has 14 amino acids. The germline V gene encodes CDR1 SEHNR and CDR2 FQNEAQ (reference sequence). V lost 1 base and J 4 bases, leaving 10 bases between the germline ends.

This clone was counted a few times. V is TRBV7-9 and J is TRBJ1-1; possibly TRBD1 for D (5 bases). The CDR3 extends over 16 amino acids. V gave up 1 base and J gave up 0 bases, with 12 bases separating them. From germline, CDR1 is SEHNR and CDR2 FQNEAQ (reference sequence). CDR3 DNA: TGTGCCAGCAGCTTAGGCAGGGTGACAATGAACACTGAAGCTTTCTTT. Translating it yields CASSLGRVTMNTEAFF.

The chain couples TRBV28 to TRBJ2-5, with 10 bases lining up with TRBD2. V dropped 5 bases and J dropped 3; count of bases not matched to a gene: 24. The CDR3 contains 21 residues. Germline lookup yields CDR1 MDHEN and CDR2 SYDVKM. The CDR3 is CASSPRGPLLAGPRVKETQYF. CDR3 DNA sequence: TGTGCCAGCAGTCCGAGGGGTCCGCTACTAGCGGGACCGCGTGTAAAAGAGACCCAGTACTTC.

The chain joins TRBV19 to TRBJ1-5; the D gene is possibly TRBD1 (6 bases). The CDR3 extends over 15 amino acids. Per germline, CDR1 LNHDA and CDR2 SQIVND (reference sequence). V dropped 1 base and J dropped 5 bases, with 12 bases sitting between them. The CDR3 DNA reads TGTGCCAGTAGTATAGGCAGGGGCGTATATCAGCCCCAGCATTTT. Amino acids: CASSIGRGVYQPQHF.

The chain has TRBV2 and TRBJ2-1; D might be TRBD1 (6 bases). Germline V CDR1 and CDR2: SNHLY, FYNNEI. V shed 6 bases and J shed 6 bases, with 15 bases lying between them. The CDR3 is made up of 14 amino acids. Here the CDR3 DNA reads TGTGCCAGCAGGGGGACAACCCTCTCCAATGAGCAGTTCTTC. This translates into CASRGTTLSNEQFF.

This sequence joins TRBV27 and TRBJ1-1, with D maybe TRBD1 (5 bases). Trimming stripped 2 bases from V and 7 bases from J, with 14 bases between. CDR1 and CDR2 from the germline V gene are MNHEY and SMNVEV (reference sequence). This CDR3 is built from 14 residues. CDR3 amino acids: CASSLSPGTNEAFF. CDR3 DNA sequence: TGTGCCAGCAGTTTAAGTCCAGGGACTAATGAAGCTTTCTTT.

The chain employs TRBV6-5 and TRBJ1-1, with D perhaps TRBD1 (5 bases). Germline V gives CDR1 MNHEY, CDR2 SVGAGI. V lost 2 bases and J lost 4, with 14 bases in between. The CDR3 sequence is 15 residues long. CDR3 in amino acids: CASSYGDLKGTEAFF. CDR3 sequence (DNA): TGTGCCAGCAGTTACGGGGACCTAAAGGGCACTGAAGCTTTCTTT.

The V gene is TRBV18, the J gene TRBJ2-7; D remains unclear. V dropped 6 bases and J dropped 7 bases, with 16 bases sitting between them. There are 13 residues in the CDR3. CDR1 KGHSH and CDR2 LQKENI come from the germline V gene. The CDR3 bases are TGTGCCAGCTCGATAGAGCCTGGAAGAGAGCAGTACTTC. Translated: CASSIEPGREQYF.

The table lists this clone with a count of one. The V gene is TRBV19, the J gene TRBJ1-5; 11 nucleotides agree with TRBD1. The CDR3 runs to 15 residues. The junction had 11 bases not matched to a gene; V was cut back by 11 bases and J by 5 bases. Germline loops: CDR1 LNHDA, CDR2 SQIVND (reference sequence). CDR3 in DNA: TGTGCCTCCTCAAAGAGGGGACAGGGGGATCAGCCCCAGCATTTT. It codes for CASSKRGQGDQPQHF.

The chain joins TRBV18 to TRBJ2-7; 7 bases agree with TRBD2. V shed 6 bases, J shed 3 bases, and the junction held 14 bases outside the gene matches. The CDR3 sequence is 16 residues long. From germline, CDR1 is KGHSH and CDR2 LQKENI. This chain's CDR3 is CASSSRFAGAIYEQYF. Written as DNA, the CDR3 is TGTGCCAGCTCCTCTCGCTTTGCGGGAGCAATCTACGAGCAGTACTTC. The complete variable domain, with remaining parts taken from reference TRBV18 and TRBJ2-7, reads NAGVMQNPRHLVRRRGQEARLRCSPMKGHSHVYWYRQLPEEGLKFMVYLQKENIIDESGMPKERFSAEFPKEGPSILRIQQVVRGDSAAYFCASSSRFAGAIYEQYFGPGTRLTVT.

The CDR3 DNA reads as TGTGCCAGCAGATCGACAGGGACGGAGACCCAGTACTTC. Translation: CASRSTGTETQYF. The chain is built from TRBV27 and TRBJ2-5; 7 bases are shared with TRBD1. Trimming at V came to 6 bases and at J to 5 bases, leaving 6 bases not matched to a gene. From germline, CDR1 is MNHEY and CDR2 SMNVEV (reference sequence). CDR3 length: 13 residues.

This clone has just one count. The V gene is TRBV5-1, the J gene TRBJ2-3; D gene uncertain. The CDR3 consists of 17 residues. The germline V gene has CDR1 SGHRS and CDR2 YFSETQ. V was pared by 0 bases and J by 0 bases, with 14 bases between. The CDR3: CASSLGVGSTSTDTQYF. The CDR3 DNA reads TGCGCCAGCAGCTTGGGTGTAGGTTCGACTAGCACAGATACGCAGTATTTT.

The chain recombines TRBV2 with TRBJ2-2; 9 bases agree with TRBD1. The V gene end was trimmed by 8 bases and the J gene end by 5 bases; junction bases not matched to a gene: 6. CDR3 length: 14 residues. CDR1 and CDR2 (germline): SNHLY, FYNNEI. The CDR3 protein is CASWRDRETGELFF. The CDR3 bases are TGTGCCAGCTGGCGGGACAGGGAGACCGGGGAGCTGTTTTTT.

The chain is built from TRBV21-1 and TRBJ1-5; TRBD1 is the table's D call and was not checked against the DNA. TRBV21-1 is marked as a pseudogene. The CDR3 runs to 17 residues. CDR3 sequence: CASSANRDSAHYQPQHF. In DNA, the CDR3 is TGTGCCAGCAGCGCCAATAGGGACAGTGCTCATTATCAGCCCCAGCATTTT.

The chain joins TRBV6-1 to TRBJ2-7; possible D gene TRBD2, 6 bases. Per the germline V gene, CDR1 is MNHNS and CDR2 is SASEGT. The CDR3 totals 14 residues. V was clipped by 1 base and J by 7 bases, with 14 bases between them. CDR3 sequence: CASSEGGRLKEQYF. The CDR3 bases are TGTGCCAGCAGTGAAGGGGGGAGGCTCAAGGAGCAGTACTTC.

This chain connects TRBV7-8 to TRBJ1-2; D unclear. The ends were cut back, 1 base at V and 7 bases at J, with 10 bases in the middle. Germline V gives CDR1 SGHVS, CDR2 FQNEAQ. The CDR3 consists of 13 residues. The CDR3: CASSLEVERGYTF. In nucleotides, the CDR3 is TGTGCCAGCAGCTTAGAGGTTGAGCGTGGCTACACCTTC.

Comment on this clone: At one boundary the junction diverges from the germline segment, which might be a read error. The CDR3 sequence is CAWSSSDEQYF. CDR3 DNA: TGTGCCTGGTCGAGCTCCGACGAGCAGTACTTC. V is TRBV30 and J is TRBJ2-7, with D unresolved. The CDR3 covers 11 residues. CDR1 is GTSNPN, CDR2 SVGIG, per germline (reference sequence).

The chain combines TRBV30 with TRBJ2-1; TRBD2 matches at 8 bases. Trimming cost V 5 bases and J 10 bases; bases outside gene matches: 19. Germline-derived CDR1 and CDR2 are GTSNPN and SVGIG (reference sequence). The CDR3 runs 16 residues. The DNA of the CDR3 is TGTGCCTGGGCGACGCCGGGACTAGTTCCGGTGTGGGAGCAGTTCTTC. It codes for CAWATPGLVPVWEQFF.